This T cell receptor beta chain was recovered during a study of cytomegalovirus exposure and HLA in healthy donors. Overall study findings and caveats: An analysis done earlier found most TCR beta V segments productive about 90% or about 30% of the time. Specificity of a few CMV-associated chains for CMV antigens was verified in vitro. According to the study, 160 or so TCR beta chains were cytomegalovirus-associated. Reportedly, HLA-A and HLA-B alleles of most subjects were accurately predicted from TCR beta.

PCR involved 60 Vbeta and 13 Jbeta primers. TCRdb's copy holds only in-frame clones and misses some; the assay was immunoSEQ multiplex PCR. The table shows about 230,000 clones, with 85% to 90% occurring only once. Worth noting for this clone: Its antigen is still unknown.

J gave up 8 bases and V 7 bases, and 14 bases lay outside the gene matches. Germline V CDR1 and CDR2: LNHDA, SQIVND (reference sequence). The CDR3 has 15 residues. This sequence originates from a human donor in good health. The chain recombines TRBV19 with TRBJ1-2, with 9 bases fitting TRBD1. Material: PBMCs. The CDR3 sequence is CASTIPGTGPGGYTF. The CDR3 DNA is TGTGCCAGTACGATACCCGGGACAGGGCCTGGAGGCTACACCTTC.